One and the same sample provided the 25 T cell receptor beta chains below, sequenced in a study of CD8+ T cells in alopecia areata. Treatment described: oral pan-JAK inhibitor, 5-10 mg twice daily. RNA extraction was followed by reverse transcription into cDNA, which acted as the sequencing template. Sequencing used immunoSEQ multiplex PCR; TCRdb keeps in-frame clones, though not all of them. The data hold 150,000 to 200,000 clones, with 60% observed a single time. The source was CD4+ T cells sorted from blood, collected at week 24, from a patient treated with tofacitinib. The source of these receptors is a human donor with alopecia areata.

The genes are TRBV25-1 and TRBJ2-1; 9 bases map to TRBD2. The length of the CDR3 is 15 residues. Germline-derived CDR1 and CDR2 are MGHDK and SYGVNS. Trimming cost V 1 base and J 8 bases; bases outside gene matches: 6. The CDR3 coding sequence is TGTGCCAGCAGTGAATTTAGCGGGGGTAAGGATGAGCAGTTCTTC. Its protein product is CASSEFSGGKDEQFF.

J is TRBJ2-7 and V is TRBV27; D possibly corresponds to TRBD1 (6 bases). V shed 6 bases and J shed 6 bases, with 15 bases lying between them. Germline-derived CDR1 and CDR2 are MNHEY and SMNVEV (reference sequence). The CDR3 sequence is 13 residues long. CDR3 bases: TGTGCCAGCAGCTTTACAGGGTGGGGCGAGCAGTACTTC. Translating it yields CASSFTGWGEQYF.

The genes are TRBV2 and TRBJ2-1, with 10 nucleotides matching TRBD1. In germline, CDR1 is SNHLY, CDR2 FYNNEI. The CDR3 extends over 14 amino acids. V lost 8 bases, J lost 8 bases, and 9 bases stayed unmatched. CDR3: CASRAGQGIYEQFF. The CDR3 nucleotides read TGTGCCAGCCGAGCGGGACAGGGGATCTATGAGCAGTTCTTC.

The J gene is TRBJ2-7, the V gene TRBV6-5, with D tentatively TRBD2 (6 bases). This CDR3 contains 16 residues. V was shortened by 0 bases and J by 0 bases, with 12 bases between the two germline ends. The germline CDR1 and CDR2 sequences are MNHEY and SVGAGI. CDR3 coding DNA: TGTGCCAGCAGTTACTCCTCGGGGGATAGCTCCTACGAGCAGTACTTC. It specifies CASSYSSGDSSYEQYF.

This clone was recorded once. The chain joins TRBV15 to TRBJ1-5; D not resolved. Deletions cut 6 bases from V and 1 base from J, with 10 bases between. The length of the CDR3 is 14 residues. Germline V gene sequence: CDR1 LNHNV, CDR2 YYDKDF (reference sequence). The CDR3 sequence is CATSYRGSNQPQHF. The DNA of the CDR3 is TGTGCCACCAGTTACCGAGGGAGCAATCAGCCCCAGCATTTT.

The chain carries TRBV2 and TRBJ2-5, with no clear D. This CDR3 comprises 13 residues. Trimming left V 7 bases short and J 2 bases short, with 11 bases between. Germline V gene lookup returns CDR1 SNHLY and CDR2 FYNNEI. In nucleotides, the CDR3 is TGTGCCAGCACCTTCGGAAGACAAGAGACCCAGTACTTC. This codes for CASTFGRQETQYF.

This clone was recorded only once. The chain's CDR3 is CASRLSGGAYEQYF. The CDR3 region has the DNA TGTGCCAGCAGACTTAGCGGGGGCGCCTACGAGCAGTACTTC. J is TRBJ2-7 and V is TRBV6-1; TRBD2 matches 9 bases. The CDR3 is 14 residues long. After removal of 6 bases from V and 2 bases from J, the junction contained 5 bases not matched to a gene. Germline lookup yields CDR1 MNHNS and CDR2 SASEGT.

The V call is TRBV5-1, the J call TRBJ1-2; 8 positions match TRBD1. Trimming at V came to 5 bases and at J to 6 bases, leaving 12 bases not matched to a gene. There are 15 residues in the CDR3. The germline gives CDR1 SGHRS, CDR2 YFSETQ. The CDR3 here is CASRPPGGRANGYTF. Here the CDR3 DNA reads TGCGCCAGCAGACCCCCAGGGGGCCGGGCCAATGGCTACACCTTC.

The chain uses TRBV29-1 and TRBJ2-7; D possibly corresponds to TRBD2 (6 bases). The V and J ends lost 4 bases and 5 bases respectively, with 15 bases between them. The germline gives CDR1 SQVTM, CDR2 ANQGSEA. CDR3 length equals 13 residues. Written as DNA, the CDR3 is TGCAGCGTTGGGACCGCCGGGGAGGACGAGCAGTACTTC. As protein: CSVGTAGEDEQYF.

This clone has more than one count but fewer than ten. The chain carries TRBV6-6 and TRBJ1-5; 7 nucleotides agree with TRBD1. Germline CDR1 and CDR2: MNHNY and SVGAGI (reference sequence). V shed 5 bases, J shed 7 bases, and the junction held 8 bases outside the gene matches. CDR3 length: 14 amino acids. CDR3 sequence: CASSPTGSGQPQHF. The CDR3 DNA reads TGTGCCAGCAGTCCGACAGGGTCGGGACAGCCCCAGCATTTT.

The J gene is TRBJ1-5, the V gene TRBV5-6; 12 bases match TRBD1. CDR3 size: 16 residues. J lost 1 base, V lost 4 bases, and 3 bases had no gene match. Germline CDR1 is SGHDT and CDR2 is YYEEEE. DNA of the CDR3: TGTGCCAGCAGCATCGGGACAGGGGGCAGCAATCAGCCCCAGCATTTT. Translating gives CASSIGTGGSNQPQHF.

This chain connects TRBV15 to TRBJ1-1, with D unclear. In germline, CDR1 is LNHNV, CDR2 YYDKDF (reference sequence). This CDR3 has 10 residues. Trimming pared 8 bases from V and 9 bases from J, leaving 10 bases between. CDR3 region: CATGAEKAFF. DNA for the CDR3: TGTGCCACCGGTGCGGAAAAAGCTTTCTTT.

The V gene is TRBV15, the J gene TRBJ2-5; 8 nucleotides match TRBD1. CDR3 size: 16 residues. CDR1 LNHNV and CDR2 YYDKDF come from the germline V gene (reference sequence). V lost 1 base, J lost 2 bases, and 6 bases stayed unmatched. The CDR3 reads CATSRGRDRQQETQYF. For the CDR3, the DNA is TGTGCCACCAGCAGAGGCCGGGACAGGCAACAAGAGACCCAGTACTTC.

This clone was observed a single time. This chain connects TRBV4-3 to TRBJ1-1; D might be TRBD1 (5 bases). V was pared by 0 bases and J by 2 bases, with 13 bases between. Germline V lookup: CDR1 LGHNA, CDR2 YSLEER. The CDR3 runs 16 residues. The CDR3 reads CASSQDSGGANTEAFF. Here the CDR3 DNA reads TGCGCCAGCAGCCAAGACTCTGGGGGAGCAAACACTGAAGCTTTCTTT.

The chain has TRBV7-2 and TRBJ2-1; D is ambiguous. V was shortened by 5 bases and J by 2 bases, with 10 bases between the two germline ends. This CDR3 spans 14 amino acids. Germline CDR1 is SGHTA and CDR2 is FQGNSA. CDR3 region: CASSVGGAYNEQFF. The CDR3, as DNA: TGTGCCAGCAGCGTGGGTGGGGCCTACAATGAGCAGTTCTTC. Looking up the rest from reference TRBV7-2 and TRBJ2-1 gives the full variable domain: GAGVSQSPSNKVTEKGKDVELRCDPISGHTALYWYRQSLGQGLEFLIYFQGNSAPDKSGLPSDRFSAERTGGSVSTLTIQRTQQEDSAVYLCASSVGGAYNEQFFGPGTRLTVL.

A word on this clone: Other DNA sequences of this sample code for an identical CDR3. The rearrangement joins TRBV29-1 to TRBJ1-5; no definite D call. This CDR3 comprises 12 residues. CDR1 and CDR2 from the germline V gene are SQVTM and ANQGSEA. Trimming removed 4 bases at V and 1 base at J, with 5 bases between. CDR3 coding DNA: TGCAGCGTTGGAGGCAGCAATCAGCCCCAGCATTTT. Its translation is CSVGGSNQPQHF.

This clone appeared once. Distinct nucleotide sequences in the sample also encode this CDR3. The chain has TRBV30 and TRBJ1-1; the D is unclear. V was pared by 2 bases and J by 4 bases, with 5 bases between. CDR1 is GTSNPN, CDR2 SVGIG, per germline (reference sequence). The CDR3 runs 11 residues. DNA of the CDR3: TGTGCCTGGAGTCGCGGCACTGAAGCTTTCTTT. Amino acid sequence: CAWSRGTEAFF.

The CDR3 DNA sequence: TGTGCCAGCAGCAGAAGCGGGGTTGGCACAGATACGCAGTATTTT. Encoded protein: CASSRSGVGTDTQYF. The V and J genes are TRBV5-6 and TRBJ2-3; TRBD2 matches 7 bases. This CDR3 has 15 residues. The V and J ends lost 4 bases and 1 base, in that order; junction bases with no gene match: 6. Per germline, CDR1 SGHDT and CDR2 YYEEEE.

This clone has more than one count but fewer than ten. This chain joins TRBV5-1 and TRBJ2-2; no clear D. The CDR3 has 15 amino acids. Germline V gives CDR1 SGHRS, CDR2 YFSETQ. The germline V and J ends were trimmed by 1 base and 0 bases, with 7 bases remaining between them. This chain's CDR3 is CASSLTESNTGELFF. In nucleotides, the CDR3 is TGCGCCAGCAGCTTGACAGAATCGAACACCGGGGAGCTGTTTTTT. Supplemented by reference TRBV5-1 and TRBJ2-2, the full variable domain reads KAGVTQTPRYLIKTRGQQVTLSCSPISGHRSVSWYQQTPGQGLQFLFEYFSETQRNKGNFPGRFSGRQFSNSRSEMNVSTLELGDSALYLCASSLTESNTGELFFGEGSRLTVL.

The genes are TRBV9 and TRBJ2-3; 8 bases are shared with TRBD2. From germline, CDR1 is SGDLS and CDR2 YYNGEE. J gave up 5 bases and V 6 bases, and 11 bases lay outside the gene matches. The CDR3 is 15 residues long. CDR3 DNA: TGTGCCAGCACCCGGACTAGCACTGCCCGAGATACGCAGTATTTT. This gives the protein CASTRTSTARDTQYF.

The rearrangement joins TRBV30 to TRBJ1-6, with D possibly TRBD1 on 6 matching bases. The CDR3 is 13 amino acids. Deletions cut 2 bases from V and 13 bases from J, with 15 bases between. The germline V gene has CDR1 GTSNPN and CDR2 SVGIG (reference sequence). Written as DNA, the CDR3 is TGTGCCTGGAGTTCCGGTGTCGGACAGCCCCTCCACTTT. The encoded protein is CAWSSGVGQPLHF.

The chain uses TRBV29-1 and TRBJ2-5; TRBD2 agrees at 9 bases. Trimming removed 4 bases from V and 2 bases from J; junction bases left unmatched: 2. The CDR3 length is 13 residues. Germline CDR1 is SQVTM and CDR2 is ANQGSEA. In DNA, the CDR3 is TGCAGCGTTGTACTAGCGGGTCAAGAGACCCAGTACTTC. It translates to CSVVLAGQETQYF.

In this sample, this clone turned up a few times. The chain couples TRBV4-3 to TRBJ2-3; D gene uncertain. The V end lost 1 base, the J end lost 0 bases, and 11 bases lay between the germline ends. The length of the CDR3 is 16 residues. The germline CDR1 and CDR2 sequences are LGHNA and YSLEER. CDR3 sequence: CASSQGVGRSTDTQYF. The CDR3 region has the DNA TGCGCCAGCAGCCAAGGGGTAGGAAGAAGCACAGATACGCAGTATTTT.

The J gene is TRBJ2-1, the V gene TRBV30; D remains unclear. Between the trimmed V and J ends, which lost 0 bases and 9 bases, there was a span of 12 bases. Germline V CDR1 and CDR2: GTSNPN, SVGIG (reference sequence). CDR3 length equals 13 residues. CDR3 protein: CAWSVALSGEQFF. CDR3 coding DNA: TGTGCCTGGAGTGTGGCCCTGTCCGGTGAGCAGTTCTTC. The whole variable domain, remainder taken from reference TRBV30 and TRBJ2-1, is SQTIHQWPATLVQPVGSPLSLECTVEGTSNPNLYWYRQAAGRGLQLLFYSVGIGQISSEVPQNLSASRPQDRQFILSSKKLLLSDSGFYLCAWSVALSGEQFFGPGTRLTVL.

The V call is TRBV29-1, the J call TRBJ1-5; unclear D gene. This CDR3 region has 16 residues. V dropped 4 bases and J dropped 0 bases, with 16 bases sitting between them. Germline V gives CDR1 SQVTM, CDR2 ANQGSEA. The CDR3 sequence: CSVGGPEGDSNQPQHF. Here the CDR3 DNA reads TGCAGCGTTGGGGGTCCGGAGGGCGATAGCAATCAGCCCCAGCATTTT.